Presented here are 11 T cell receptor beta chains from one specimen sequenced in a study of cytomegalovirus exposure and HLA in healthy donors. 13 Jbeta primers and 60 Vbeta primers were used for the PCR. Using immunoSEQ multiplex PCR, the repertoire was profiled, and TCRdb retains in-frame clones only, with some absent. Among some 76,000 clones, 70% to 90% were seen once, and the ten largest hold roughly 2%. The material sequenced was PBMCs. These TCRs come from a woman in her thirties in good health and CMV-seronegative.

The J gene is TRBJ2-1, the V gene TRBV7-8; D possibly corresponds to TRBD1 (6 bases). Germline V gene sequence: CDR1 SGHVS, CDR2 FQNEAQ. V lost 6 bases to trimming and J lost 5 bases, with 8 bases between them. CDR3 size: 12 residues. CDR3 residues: CASRQGNNEQFF. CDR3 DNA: TGTGCCAGCAGACAGGGAAACAATGAGCAGTTCTTC. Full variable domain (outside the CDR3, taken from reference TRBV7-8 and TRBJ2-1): GAGVSQSPRYKVAKRGQDVALRCDPISGHVSLFWYQQALGQGPEFLTYFQNEAQLDKSGLPSDRFFAERPEGSVSTLKIQRTQQEDSAVYLCASRQGNNEQFFGPGTRLTVL.

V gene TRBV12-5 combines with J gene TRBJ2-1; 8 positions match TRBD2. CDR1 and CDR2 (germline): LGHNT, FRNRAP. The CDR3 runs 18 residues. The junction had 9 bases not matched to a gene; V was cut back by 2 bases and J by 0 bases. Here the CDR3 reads CASGLNRTSRSSYNEQFF. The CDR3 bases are TGTGCTAGTGGTTTGAACAGGACTAGCAGAAGCTCCTACAATGAGCAGTTCTTC.

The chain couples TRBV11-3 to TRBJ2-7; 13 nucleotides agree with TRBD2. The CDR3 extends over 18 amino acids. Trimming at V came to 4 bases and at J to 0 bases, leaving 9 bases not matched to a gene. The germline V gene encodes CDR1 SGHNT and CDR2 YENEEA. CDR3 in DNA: TGTGCCAGCAGCTCTACCCTCGGGACTAGCGGGGCCTCCTACGAGCAGTACTTC. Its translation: CASSSTLGTSGASYEQYF.

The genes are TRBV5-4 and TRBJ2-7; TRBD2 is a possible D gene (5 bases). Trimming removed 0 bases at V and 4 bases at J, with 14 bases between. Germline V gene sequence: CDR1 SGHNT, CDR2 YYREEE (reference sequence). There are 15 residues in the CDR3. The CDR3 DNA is TGTGCCAGCAGCTTGGAGGCCCGGGGAAATTACGAGCAGTACTTC. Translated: CASSLEARGNYEQYF.

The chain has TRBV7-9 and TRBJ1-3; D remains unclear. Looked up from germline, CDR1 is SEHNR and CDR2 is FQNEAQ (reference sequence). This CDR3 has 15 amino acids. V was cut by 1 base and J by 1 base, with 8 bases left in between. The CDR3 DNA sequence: TGTGCCAGCAGCTTAGGAACACCTTCTGGAAACACCATATATTTT. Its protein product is CASSLGTPSGNTIYF.

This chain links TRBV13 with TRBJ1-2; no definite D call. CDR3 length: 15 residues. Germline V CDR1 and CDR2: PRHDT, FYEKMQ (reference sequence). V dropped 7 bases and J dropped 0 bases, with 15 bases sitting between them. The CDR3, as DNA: TGTGCCAGCAACTTCCCCAGCGGAGCTAACTATGGCTACACCTTC. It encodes CASNFPSGANYGYTF.

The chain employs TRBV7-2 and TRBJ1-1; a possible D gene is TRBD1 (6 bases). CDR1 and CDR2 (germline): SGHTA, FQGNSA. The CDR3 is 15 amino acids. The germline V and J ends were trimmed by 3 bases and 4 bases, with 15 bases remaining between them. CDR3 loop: CASSLGGGGGTEAFF. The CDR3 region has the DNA TGTGCCAGCAGCTTGGGAGGGGGGGGCGGCACTGAAGCTTTCTTT.

For the CDR3, the DNA is TGTGCCAGCAGCCTATTTGGTGGTAGCGGTAGCTCCTACGAGCAGTACTTC. As protein: CASSLFGGSGSSYEQYF. V gene TRBV11-2 combines with J gene TRBJ2-5; weak D call: TRBD2 (6 bases). The J call may be wrong; the DNA end is better matched by TRBJ2-7. This CDR3 is built from 17 residues. Germline values: CDR1 SGHAT, CDR2 FQNNGV.

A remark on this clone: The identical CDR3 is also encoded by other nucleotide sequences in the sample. The CDR3 DNA reads TGTGCCAGCATGAAGACTGCGGGGAATGAAAAACTGTTTTTT. Translation gives CASMKTAGNEKLFF. The rearrangement uses TRBV6-1 and TRBJ1-4, with D hard to call. V was pared by 7 bases and J by 5 bases, with 14 bases between. CDR1 and CDR2 from the germline V gene are MNHNS and SASEGT. This CDR3 region has 14 residues.

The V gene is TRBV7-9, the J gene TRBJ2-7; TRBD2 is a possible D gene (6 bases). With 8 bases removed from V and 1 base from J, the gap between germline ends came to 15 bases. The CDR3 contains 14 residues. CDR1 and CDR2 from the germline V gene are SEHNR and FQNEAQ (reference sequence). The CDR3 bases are TGTGCCAGCGGTGGGGGACTCCGTTCCTACGAGCAGTACTTC. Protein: CASGGGLRSYEQYF.

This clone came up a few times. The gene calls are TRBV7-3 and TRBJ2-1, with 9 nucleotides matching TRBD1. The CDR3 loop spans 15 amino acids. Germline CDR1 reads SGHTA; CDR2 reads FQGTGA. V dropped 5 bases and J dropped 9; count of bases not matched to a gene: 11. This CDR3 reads CASSDKTGQGSEQFF. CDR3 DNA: TGTGCCAGCAGCGATAAAACGGGACAGGGTAGTGAGCAGTTCTTC.